Following are 16 T cell receptor beta chains from one sample sequenced in a study of cytomegalovirus exposure and HLA in healthy donors. The PCR contained 60 Vbeta and 13 Jbeta primers. TCRdb's table, derived via immunoSEQ multiplex PCR, lists solely in-frame clones and lacks some. In the table there are a few hundred thousand clones, roughly 85% of which are singletons. Sequencing was carried out using PBMCs. Source of these receptors: a man aged 18 to 29 in good health and CMV-seronegative.

This clone has only one observation. Here the CDR3 reads CASSMRDRSAQYF. The CDR3 DNA reads TGTGCCAGTAGTATGCGGGACAGGTCGGCCCAGTACTTC. The V and J genes are TRBV19 and TRBJ2-5; 8 bases align to TRBD1. Germline CDR1 reads LNHDA; CDR2 reads SQIVND (reference sequence). This CDR3 contains 13 residues. V dropped 3 bases and J dropped 9; count of bases not matched to a gene: 6. The entire variable domain, with the rest obtained from reference TRBV19 and TRBJ2-5, is as follows: DGGITQSPKYLFRKEGQNVTLSCEQNLNHDAMYWYRQDPGQGLRLIYYSQIVNDFQKGDIAEGYSVSREKKESFPLTVTSAQKNPTAFYLCASSMRDRSAQYFGPGTRLLVL.

The V call is TRBV6-5, the J call TRBJ2-1; 12 bases match TRBD2. Germline trimming cut 4 bases from V and 9 bases from J; bases unmatched to any gene: 7. CDR3 length: 15 amino acids. CDR1 is MNHEY, CDR2 SVGAGI, per germline. CDR3 sequence: CASSSTSGSRGEQFF. The DNA for the CDR3 is TGTGCCAGCAGTTCGACTAGCGGGAGTCGGGGTGAGCAGTTCTTC.

The chain combines TRBV27 with TRBJ2-3; 8 nucleotides line up with TRBD2. Trimming cost V 2 bases and J 6 bases; bases outside gene matches: 7. The CDR3 consists of 15 residues. From germline, CDR1 is MNHEY and CDR2 SMNVEV (reference sequence). CDR3 DNA: TGTGCCAGCAGTTTAACCAGCGGGGGTGGGGATACGCAGTATTTT. Amino acid sequence: CASSLTSGGGDTQYF.

In its sample, this clone was seen once. CDR3 sequence (DNA): TGCGCCAGCAGCGGGGCCCTAGCGTCCTACGAGCAGTACTTC. This codes for CASSGALASYEQYF. This chain joins TRBV5-1 and TRBJ2-7, with D possibly being TRBD2 (6 bases). The CDR3 loop spans 14 amino acids. Trimming cost V 4 bases and J 1 base, with 12 bases left between them. Looked up from germline, CDR1 is SGHRS and CDR2 is YFSETQ.

V and J are TRBV6-5 and TRBJ2-2; possibly TRBD2 for D (5 bases). This CDR3 contains 14 residues. Germline V gives CDR1 MNHEY, CDR2 SVGAGI. V lost 5 bases and J lost 4, with 11 bases in between. The CDR3 nucleotides read TGTGCCAGCAGTGTAGCGTTCTCCACCGGGGAGCTGTTTTTT. Amino acids: CASSVAFSTGELFF.

The chain uses TRBV28 and TRBJ2-7; D is possibly TRBD2 (7 bases). The germline gives CDR1 MDHEN, CDR2 SYDVKM. Trimming took 7 bases from V and 3 from J, leaving 25 bases between them. There are 17 residues in the CDR3. In DNA form, the CDR3 reads TGTGCCAGCATTTCGGGGGGCGGCGATAGGAGAAGCTACGAGCAGTACTTC. Amino acid sequence: CASISGGGDRRSYEQYF.

This chain links TRBV28 with TRBJ2-1, with 9 bases identical to TRBD2. This CDR3 region has 16 residues. Per germline, CDR1 MDHEN and CDR2 SYDVKM. With V trimmed by 3 bases and J by 3 bases, 6 bases remained unmatched. The CDR3 nucleotides are TGTGCCAGCAGTTTCCCGGGACTAGCAGGCTACAATGAGCAGTTCTTC. Translated: CASSFPGLAGYNEQFF.

The chain is built from TRBV7-9 and TRBJ2-7, with 10 bases identical to TRBD2. The CDR3 contains 16 residues. Germline V CDR1 and CDR2: SEHNR, FQNEAQ (reference sequence). V trimming: 8 bases; J trimming: 1 base; junction bases outside the gene matches: 11. The chain's CDR3 is CASGGSGGPLSYEQYF. Written as DNA, the CDR3 is TGTGCCAGCGGGGGTAGCGGGGGGCCTCTATCCTACGAGCAGTACTTC.

This clone was recorded only once. The V and J genes are TRBV7-8 and TRBJ1-5; a weak D match, TRBD1 (5 bases). This CDR3 has 18 amino acids. CDR1 is SGHVS and CDR2 is FQNEAQ in the germline V gene. The V end was cut by 5 bases, the J end by 1 base, with 21 bases between. This chain's CDR3 is CASSQHRTLGVSNQPQHF. CDR3 nucleotides: TGTGCCAGCAGCCAACATCGGACACTGGGCGTGAGCAATCAGCCCCAGCATTTT.

This clone was detected a few times. The rearrangement joins TRBV6-5 to TRBJ2-3; 7 bases are a match to TRBD1. The V gene's germline CDR1 is MNHEY and CDR2 SVGAGI. The CDR3 has 15 amino acids. Losses at the gene ends were 2 bases for V and 0 bases for J; bases not matched to a gene: 2. The CDR3 loop reads CASSYATGSTDTQYF. CDR3 in DNA: TGTGCCAGCAGTTACGCGACAGGGAGCACAGATACGCAGTATTTT.

The chain is built from TRBV6-5 and TRBJ2-6; 7 bases map to TRBD1. J was trimmed by 2 bases and V by 2 bases; bases with no gene match: 3. The CDR3 is 16 residues long. Germline values: CDR1 MNHEY, CDR2 SVGAGI. CDR3 bases: TGTGCCAGCAGTTACGACAGGGTAACTGGGGCCAACGTCCTGACTTTC. Translated, it gives CASSYDRVTGANVLTF.

Here the CDR3 DNA reads TGCGCCAGCAGCGGATGGGACAGGGATTATGGCTACACCTTC. It specifies CASSGWDRDYGYTF. The chain is built from TRBV5-1 and TRBJ1-2; 9 bases are a match to TRBD1. V was clipped by 4 bases and J by 5 bases; unmatched bases: 6. Germline CDR1 is SGHRS and CDR2 is YFSETQ. This CDR3 has 14 residues.

The chain joins TRBV7-2 to TRBJ1-4; no clear D. Germline assignment: CDR1 SGHTA and CDR2 FQGNSA. With 2 bases removed from V and 0 bases from J, the gap between germline ends came to 16 bases. The CDR3 runs to 18 residues. In DNA form, the CDR3 reads TGTGCCAGCAGCTTACCGACGGAGGAGCCAGCAACTAATGAAAAACTGTTTTTT. Its translation is CASSLPTEEPATNEKLFF.

The chain combines TRBV4-2 with TRBJ2-7; 9 positions agree with TRBD2. Germline lookup yields CDR1 LGHNA and CDR2 YNFKEQ. Losses at the gene ends were 3 bases for V and 2 bases for J; bases not matched to a gene: 8. This CDR3 is 16 amino acids long. CDR3 loop: CASSQAGLARAYEQYF. The CDR3 DNA sequence: TGTGCCAGCAGCCAGGCTGGACTAGCGCGTGCCTACGAGCAGTACTTC.

The DNA for the CDR3 is TGTGCCAGCCGAGGGGGCGTTGAGCAGTACTTC. It specifies CASRGGVEQYF. V usage is TRBV27 and J usage is TRBJ2-7; 7 bases agree with TRBD1. With V trimmed by 8 bases and J by 7 bases, 5 bases remained unmatched. Germline loops: CDR1 MNHEY, CDR2 SMNVEV (reference sequence). The CDR3 runs to 11 residues.

This clone has a single count. This chain links TRBV28 with TRBJ1-3; possibly TRBD1 for D (6 bases). Deletions cut 8 bases from V and 0 bases from J, with 23 bases between. Germline V gene data show CDR1 as MDHEN and CDR2 as SYDVKM. The CDR3 is 18 residues long. In DNA form, the CDR3 reads TGTGCCAGCGGTAAAGGCGGGGGGGCTGTTTCCTCTGGAAACACCATATATTTT. Residues: CASGKGGGAVSSGNTIYF.